The T cell receptor beta chain described here comes from a study of cytomegalovirus exposure and HLA in healthy donors (dated by TCRdb to about 2017). General notes on the study: In an earlier analysis of around 540 of the donors, 250 to 350 Gb of sequence data and 90 million to 130 million unique TCR beta sequences from about 190 million T cells were reported. Around 300 gigabases of sequencing data and approximately 80 million unique TCR sequences were included in an early release covering around 650 HLA-typed donors. To decide whether each TCR beta V gene segment behaved as functional or pseudogenic, an earlier analysis of some 600 of the donors relied on high-throughput TCR beta sequencing. Besides the first cohort of about 730 subjects, a separate validation cohort made up of about 120 different subjects was used. The aim of the study was to test whether cataloging public T cell receptors could identify signatures of past pathogen exposure. Every discovery cohort repertoire had been produced on one sequencing platform. The T cell repertoires of 666 subjects were profiled by immunosequencing and related to cytomegalovirus serostatus. Typing coverage differed by locus: A, B, C, DRB1 and DQB1 were typed in roughly 620-630 donors, DQA1 in 522, DPA1 in over 600, and DPB1 in 400 to 490. Donor age, sex, ethnicity and CMV serostatus were collected together with the repertoire data. A later genetic analysis took genome-wide SNP genotypes for about 55% of the 666 donors and used that subset as a discovery cohort. To predict cytomegalovirus infection status, the study combined high-throughput TCR immunosequencing, statistical association of individual TCRs with disease status, and machine learning. Among 350 to 400 genotyped donors of the cohort, an average of roughly 240,000 unique TCR beta nucleotide sequences were sequenced per donor, roughly a sixth of them non-productive. A later analysis re-examined previously published TCR beta repertoires from about 700 donors and added high-resolution HLA genotyping to investigate patterns of TCR occurrence. Among the approximately 400 genotyped donors, 81% belonged to the genetic ancestry cluster associated with self-reported Caucasian donors. The later analysis used no new phenotypic data to find candidate immune exposures, relying instead on TCR beta sequences and their occurrence across donors. Roughly 5 DR-DQ haplotypes were handled as single units for association and clustering, since linkage in the cohort was strong. HLA typing covered class I and class II loci at four-digit resolution.

The cohort consisted of 650 to 700 healthy bone marrow donors. At the time of sampling, every cohort member was nominally healthy, though immune exposures that went unrecorded were likely present. The donor was CMV seronegative and belonged to the group of 352 seronegative cohort members. Each donor provided a peripheral blood sample, and peripheral blood mononuclear cells were used for TCR beta sequencing. Genomic DNA extraction from the blood cell samples was performed with the Qiagen DNeasy Blood Extraction Kit. Library preparation used the immunoSEQ multiplex PCR assay. For the multiplex PCR, a mixture combining 60 forward primers for TCR Vbeta segments and 13 reverse primers for TCR Jbeta segments was used. The CDR3 region of rearranged TCR beta genes was amplified from genomic DNA by a multiplex PCR assay. The Illumina HiSeq System was used to sequence the amplified TCR beta libraries as 87-base-pair reads. The original pipeline was this. In a later analysis, some 80 million unique TCR beta chains were counted across the approximately 640 repertoires, and some 10 million of these chains were shared by at least two donors. Raw reads were error-corrected and collapsed into unique sequences with a nearest-neighbor algorithm that merged closely related sequences to remove PCR and sequencing errors. To assign V, D and J gene segments, CDR3 sequences were aligned to IMGT reference sequences. Each retained sequence needed at least a six-nucleotide match to both a V gene segment and a J gene segment. Rearrangements were called productive when the CDR3 lacked stop codons and stayed in frame with V and J; all others were non-productive. CDR3 was defined by IMGT convention, running from the second conserved V-encoded cysteine to the conserved J-encoded phenylalanine. The earlier analysis of roughly 590 of the donors excluded any sequence lacking an unambiguous match to a single V gene segment. An earlier analysis of a few hundred of the donors classified V segments as functional when productive rearrangements were above 56.7% and as segregating when the standard deviation between donors was above 5%. A statistical classification framework was developed to diagnose cytomegalovirus status using the catalog of TCR beta chain sequences. V and J gene assignment, in a later analysis, came from comparing TCR nucleotide sequences with IMGT/GENE-DB human TR gene sequences. The TCRdist pipeline was used in a later analysis to assign CDR3 sequences and most-parsimonious VDJ recombination scenarios. A later analysis defined each TCR beta chain by its CDR3 amino acid sequence plus V-gene family, and excluded reads lacking a unique V-gene family. To address suspected cross-contamination and a sequencing artifact, a later analysis removed 550 to 750 highly shared, low-generation-probability nucleotide sequences. A later analysis calculated a clonal expansion index for each public chain from normalized within-repertoire ranks of inferred template counts. In a later analysis, generation probabilities were computed with a VDJ recombination model fitted to out-of-frame rearrangements, and the resulting probabilities were checked against IGoR. In a later analysis, hypergeometric tests were used to score TCR-TCR, TCR-HLA and TCR-CMV co-occurrence, with a repertoire-size bias correction applied to TCR pairs. To estimate false discovery rates, a later analysis permuted the HLA or CMV assignments 20 times. In a later analysis, co-occurring TCRs were grouped using DBSCAN, and TCRdist sequence similarity was added for clustering within HLA-allele-positive subsets. Repertoires with fewer than 30,000 or more than 120,000 public chains, plus five repertoires with anomalous nucleotide sharing, were excluded from co-occurrence clustering. TCRdb holds this immuneACCESS table with in-frame rearrangements only. Some clones are missing; in checked studies, unresolved V genes explain under half, and the rest has no known cause. The DNA gave D and trimming, while V, J and clone size come from that table. This sample comprises about 98,000 clones, approximately 69% of them detected only once. The ten largest clones represent 1.2% of the sample.

Overall results and qualifications from the work: At a false discovery rate of 0.05, a later analysis linked around 17,000 TCR beta sequences to specific HLA alleles. Most TCR sequences were observed very rarely across donors, whereas some public TCRs were present in many individuals. Linkage disequilibrium might explain the correlated functional status among segregating V segments, but an unknown experimental factor could not be excluded. In an earlier analysis of 587 of the donors, most TCR beta V segments appeared in productive rearrangements about 87% or about 30% of the time, broadly matching IMGT annotations. According to a later genetic analysis, donors in an Asian-associated ancestry cluster had fewer N-insertions in productive TCRs than the approximately 670-donor mean. A few of the identified cytomegalovirus-associated TCR beta chains were confirmed in vitro to be specific for cytomegalovirus antigens. An association between a missense DCLRE1C variant and V-gene and J-gene trimming of TCR beta chains was found in a later genetic analysis and replicated in an independent cohort. The authors suggested that the approach could potentially be generalized to other disease states and immunological phenotypes. A total of fewer than 200 TCR beta chains were listed by the study as associated with cytomegalovirus. According to a later analysis, parvovirus B19, influenza, CMV and Epstein-Barr virus appeared linked to several top co-occurrence clusters. HLA typing was unavailable for some donors at each locus, so association tests used only the typed subset. In a later analysis, HLA-associated TCR beta chains were found to be more clonally expanded and to have lower generation probabilities than equally common non-associated chains. According to a later analysis, most CMV-associated TCR beta chains appeared to be HLA-restricted, and the HLA associations seemed to be driven largely by CMV exposure. The presence/absence analyses assumed that sequencing depth was roughly uniform across donors, and that assumption may not be true. CMV serostatus was the only immune exposure information available for the cohort. A cluster of highly shared sequence variants was judged likely to represent a technical artifact of the sequencing pipeline. Only TCR beta chains were sequenced in this cohort, and the absence of alpha or paired-chain data limited detectable features. Because the 87-base-pair reads could not distinguish some IMGT-functional V segments, including TRBV6-2 and TRBV6-3, those segments were excluded. A later analysis found that TCR association rates varied across HLA loci, with DRB1 alleles showing the most associated TCRs and HLA-C alleles the fewest. When HLA alleles, especially DR and DQ, strongly co-occurred, TCR associations were difficult to assign to individual alleles. In both the original and validation cohorts, the classifier was reported to diagnose cytomegalovirus status with high specificity and sensitivity. A further reported finding was that TCR beta sequences accurately predicted the HLA-A and HLA-B alleles for most subjects in the first cohort. Because counts were too low, under 20 rarely observed V segments, including chromosome 9 orphons, were left out of the earlier analysis of about 620 of the donors.

With regard to this clone: There is no known antigen for this receptor. Per-base quality was not reported, and no clone a single base away is much larger than it.

Measured from the cysteine to the phenylalanine, the CDR3 is 13 residues long. The sequence is cut down to CDR3 DNA, 39 bases in frame from base 1. V loses 4 bases, J loses 8 bases, and the germline ends lie 14 bases apart. The germline V gene specifies MGHRA as CDR1 and YSYEKL as CDR2. The V and J segments used are TRBV4-1 and TRBJ1-2; a confident D gene designation cannot be given. The sequence derives from a female donor in good health and CMV-seronegative. Sequencing was carried out using PBMCs. The CDR3 protein sequence reads: CASSLSLGAGYTF. The base sequence is TGCGCCAGCAGCCTTTCTTTGGGAGCCGGCTACACCTTC.